This TCR beta chain was sequenced in a study of regulatory T cells in long-lasting Graves disease. Sequencing libraries for TCR beta were prepared with iRepertoire HTBI primers and Arm-PCR of CDR3 regions. As handled by the study authors: Looking across samples, the authors found approximately 60 TRBV and 12 to 15 TRBJ segments. TCRdb re-called the multiplex PCR reads with MiXCR, one entry per CDR3 protein. The V and J calls here are based on TCRdb, not the publication. This table holds more than 650,000 distinct CDR3 sequences, 25% to 30% found once. The sample's time point: persistent/refractory GD, antithyroid drugs over 5 years with positive TRAb. The authors made the TCR library using RNA they extracted from PBMCs. The collection involved drawing roughly 9 milliliters of peripheral blood into EDTA tubes. Trimming cost V 8 bases and J 3 bases, with 13 bases left between them. The CDR3 is made up of 12 amino acids. Germline assignment: CDR1 SQVTM and CDR2 ANQGSEA.

The sample here was peripheral blood mononuclear cells (PBMCs), taken when the disease was refractory, from a patient treated with antithyroid drugs. The chain uses TRBV29-1 and TRBJ1-1; D uncertain. This sequence originates from a female donor with Graves disease. DNA of the CDR3: TGCAGCACCGAGTGGGGTGACACTGAAGCTTTCTTT. It yields the protein CSTEWGDTEAFF.